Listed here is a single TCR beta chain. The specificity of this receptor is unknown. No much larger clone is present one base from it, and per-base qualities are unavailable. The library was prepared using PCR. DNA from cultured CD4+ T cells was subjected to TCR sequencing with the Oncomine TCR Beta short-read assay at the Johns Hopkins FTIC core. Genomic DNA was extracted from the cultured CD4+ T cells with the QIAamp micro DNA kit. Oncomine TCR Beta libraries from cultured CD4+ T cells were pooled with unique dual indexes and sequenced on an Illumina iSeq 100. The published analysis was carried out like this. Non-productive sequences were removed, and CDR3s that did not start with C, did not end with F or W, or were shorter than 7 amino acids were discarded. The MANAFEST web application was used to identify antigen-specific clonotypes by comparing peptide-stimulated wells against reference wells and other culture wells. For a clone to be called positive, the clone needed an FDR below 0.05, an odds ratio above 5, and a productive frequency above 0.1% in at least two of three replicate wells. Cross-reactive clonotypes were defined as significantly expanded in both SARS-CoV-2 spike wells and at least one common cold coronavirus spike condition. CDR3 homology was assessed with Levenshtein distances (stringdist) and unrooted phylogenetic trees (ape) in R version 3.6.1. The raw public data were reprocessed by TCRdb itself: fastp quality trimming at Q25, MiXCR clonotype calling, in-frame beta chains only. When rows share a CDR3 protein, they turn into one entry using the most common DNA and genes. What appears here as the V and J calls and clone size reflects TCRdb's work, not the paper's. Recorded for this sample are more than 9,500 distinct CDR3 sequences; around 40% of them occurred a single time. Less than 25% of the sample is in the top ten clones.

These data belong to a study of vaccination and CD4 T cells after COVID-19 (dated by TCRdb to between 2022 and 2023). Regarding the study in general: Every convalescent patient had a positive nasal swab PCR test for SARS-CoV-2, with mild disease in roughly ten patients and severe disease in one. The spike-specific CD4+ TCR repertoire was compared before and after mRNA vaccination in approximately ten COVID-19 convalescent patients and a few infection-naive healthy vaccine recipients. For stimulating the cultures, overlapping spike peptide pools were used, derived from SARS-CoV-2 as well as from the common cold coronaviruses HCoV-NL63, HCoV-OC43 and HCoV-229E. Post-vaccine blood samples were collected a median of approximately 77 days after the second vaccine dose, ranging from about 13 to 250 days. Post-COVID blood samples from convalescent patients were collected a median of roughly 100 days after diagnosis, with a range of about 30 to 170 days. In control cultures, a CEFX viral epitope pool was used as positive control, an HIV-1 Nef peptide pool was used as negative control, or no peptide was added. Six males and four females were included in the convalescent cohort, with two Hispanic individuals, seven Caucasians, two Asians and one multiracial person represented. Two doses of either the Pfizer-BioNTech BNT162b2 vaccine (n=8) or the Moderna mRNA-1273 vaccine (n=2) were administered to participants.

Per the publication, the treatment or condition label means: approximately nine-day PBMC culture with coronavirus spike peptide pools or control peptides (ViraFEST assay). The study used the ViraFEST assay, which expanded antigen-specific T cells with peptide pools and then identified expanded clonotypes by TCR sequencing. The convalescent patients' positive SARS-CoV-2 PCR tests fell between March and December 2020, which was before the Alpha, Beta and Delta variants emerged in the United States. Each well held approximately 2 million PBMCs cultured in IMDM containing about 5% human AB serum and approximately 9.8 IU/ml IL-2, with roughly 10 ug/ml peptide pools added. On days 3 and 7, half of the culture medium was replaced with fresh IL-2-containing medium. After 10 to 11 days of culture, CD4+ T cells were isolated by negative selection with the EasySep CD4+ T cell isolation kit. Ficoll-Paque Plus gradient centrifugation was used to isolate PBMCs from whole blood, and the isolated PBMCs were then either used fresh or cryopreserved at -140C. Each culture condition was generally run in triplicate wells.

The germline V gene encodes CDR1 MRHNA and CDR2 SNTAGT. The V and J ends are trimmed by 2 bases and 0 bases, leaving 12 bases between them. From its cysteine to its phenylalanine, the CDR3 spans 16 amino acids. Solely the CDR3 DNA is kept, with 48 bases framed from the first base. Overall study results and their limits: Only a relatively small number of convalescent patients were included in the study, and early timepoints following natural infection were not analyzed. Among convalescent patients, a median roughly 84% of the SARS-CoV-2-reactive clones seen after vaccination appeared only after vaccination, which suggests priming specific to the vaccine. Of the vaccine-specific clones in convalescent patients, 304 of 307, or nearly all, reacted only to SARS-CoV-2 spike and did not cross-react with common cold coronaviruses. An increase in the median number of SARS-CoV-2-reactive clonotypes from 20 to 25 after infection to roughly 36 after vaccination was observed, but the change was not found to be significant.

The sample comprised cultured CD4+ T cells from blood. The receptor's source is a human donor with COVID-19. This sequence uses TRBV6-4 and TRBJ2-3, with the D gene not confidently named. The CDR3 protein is CASSDPLQPSTDTQYF. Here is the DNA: TGTGCCAGCAGTGACCCGTTACAGCCTAGCACAGATACGCAGTATTTT.